This is a list of T cell receptor beta chains from one sample in a study of beta chain features in type 1 diabetes. The protocol was immunoSEQ multiplex PCR, while the TCRdb copy is restricted to in-frame clones and leaves out a portion. The profile shows roughly 260,000 clones, roughly 22% of them singletons. The sequencing sample was made of naive CD4+ T cells from blood. The receptors were gathered from a woman aged 40 to 50 with type 1 diabetes. Both conserved end residues are part of each CDR3. A D gene is named only where the DNA matches it firmly. Not all rows give a size; the values are once, few, many and, for expanded clones, a class.

TRBJ2-1	14	NA	TRBV14	NA	CASSQVSVDNEQFF	TGTGCCAGCAGCCAAGTTTCGGTTGACAATGAGCAGTTCTTC
TRBJ2-3	15	few	TRBV11-2	NA	CASSLGAGVTDTQYF	TGTGCCAGCAGCTTAGGTGCCGGGGTAACAGATACGCAGTATTTT
TRBJ2-7	15	NA	TRBV5-1	NA	CASRPRELSSYEQYF	TGCGCCAGCAGACCGAGGGAGCTGAGCTCCTACGAGCAGTACTTC
TRBJ2-4	12	few	TRBV19	NA	CASSLPLNIQYF	TGTGCCAGTAGTCTCCCACTGAACATTCAGTACTTC
TRBJ2-2	14	few	TRBV5-1	NA	CASSLPSESGELFF	TGCGCCAGCAGCTTGCCTAGCGAGAGCGGGGAGCTGTTTTTT
TRBJ1-2	15	NA	TRBV7-2	NA	CASSLDYLAGYGYTF	TGTGCCAGCAGCTTAGACTACTTGGCGGGGTATGGCTACACCTTC
TRBJ1-2	14	few	TRBV10-3	NA	CAISEPGDIYGYTF	TGTGCCATCAGTGAGCCCGGGGACATCTATGGCTACACCTTC
TRBJ1-2	14	few	TRBV29-1	NA	CSAMPDLNSYGYTF	TGCAGCGCCATGCCCGACCTTAACAGCTATGGCTACACCTTC
TRBJ2-5	14	NA	TRBV5-1	NA	CASSLPQGPETQYF	TGCGCCAGCAGCTTGCCGCAGGGGCCCGAGACCCAGTACTTC
TRBJ2-5	15	NA	TRBV9	TRBD1	CASSERDRGKETQYF	TGTGCCAGCAGCGAGAGGGACAGGGGGAAAGAGACCCAGTACTTC
TRBJ1-2	16	NA	TRBV7-2	TRBD1	CASSLAGTGLSYGYTF	TGTGCCAGCAGCTTAGCGGGGACAGGGTTAAGCTATGGCTACACCTTC
TRBJ2-6	17	NA	TRBV15	TRBD2	CATSRDGGVSGANVLTF	TGTGCCACCAGCAGAGATGGGGGGGTCTCTGGGGCCAACGTCCTGACTTTC
TRBJ2-1	12	NA	TRBV7-9	NA	CASSPTSNEQFF	TGTGCCAGCAGCCCTACCTCCAATGAGCAGTTCTTC
TRBJ1-1	13	few	TRBV29-1	TRBD1	CSVVRGLGTEAFF	TGCAGCGTTGTCAGGGGGCTAGGCACTGAAGCTTTCTTT
TRBJ2-7	15	NA	TRBV5-4	NA	CASTSGTASSYEQYF	TGTGCCAGCACCTCCGGGACTGCGAGCTCCTACGAGCAGTACTTC
TRBJ2-1	17	NA	TRBV2	TRBD1	CASSEVWITGVIDEQFF	TGTGCCAGCAGTGAAGTTTGGATTACAGGGGTCATCGATGAGCAGTTCTTC
TRBJ2-1	11	NA	TRBV19	NA	CASHQGSEQFF	TGTGCCAGCCATCAGGGCAGTGAGCAGTTCTTC
TRBJ2-1	13	few	TRBV7-8	NA	CASSLEGPNEQFF	TGTGCCAGCAGCTTAGAGGGGCCCAATGAGCAGTTCTTC
TRBJ2-6	13	NA	TRBV4-1	NA	CASRLSGANVLTF	TGCGCCAGCAGACTCTCTGGGGCCAACGTCCTGACTTTC
TRBJ1-5	15	NA	TRBV5-8	NA	CASSSRGWLGQPQHF	TGTGCCAGCAGCAGCCGAGGATGGCTCGGACAGCCCCAGCATTTT
TRBJ1-2	14	NA	TRBV28	NA	CASLNPARSYGYTF	TGTGCCAGCCTAAACCCCGCACGGTCCTATGGCTACACCTTC
TRBJ2-5	13	NA	TRBV9	TRBD2	CASSVLAGETQYF	TGTGCCAGCAGCGTTCTAGCGGGAGAGACCCAGTACTTC
TRBJ2-7	13	NA	TRBV18	NA	CASSPPGADEQYF	TGTGCCAGCTCCCCTCCAGGGGCTGATGAGCAGTACTTC
TRBJ1-5	14	NA	TRBV7-2	TRBD1	CASSPGQGGQPQHF	TGTGCCAGCAGCCCTGGACAGGGTGGTCAGCCCCAGCATTTT
TRBJ2-7	13	few	TRBV9	NA	CASSAWQGGEQYF	TGTGCCAGCAGCGCCTGGCAGGGGGGCGAGCAGTACTTC
TRBJ2-5	15	NA	TRBV25-1	TRBD2	CASSESGGSIKTQYF	TGTGCCAGCAGTGAATCTGGCGGGAGCATCAAGACCCAGTACTTC
TRBJ2-1	15	NA	TRBV5-1	TRBD2	CASSPGGSSYNEQFF	TGCGCCAGCAGCCCGGGGGGGAGCTCCTACAATGAGCAGTTCTTC
TRBJ1-1	15	few	TRBV7-2	NA	CASSLRQMMNTEAFF	TGTGCCAGCAGCTTACGACAGATGATGAACACTGAAGCTTTCTTT
TRBJ2-1	14	NA	TRBV5-4	TRBD2	CASSLTGGYNEQFF	TGTGCCAGCAGCCTCACGGGGGGCTACAATGAGCAGTTCTTC
TRBJ2-5	14	NA	TRBV5-1	NA	CASSSGTLGETQYF	TGCGCCAGCAGCTCGGGAACTCTGGGAGAGACCCAGTACTTC
TRBJ1-6	14	NA	TRBV2	NA	CASSEALQGTALHF	TGTGCCAGCAGTGAAGCGCTTCAGGGGACCGCCCTCCACTTT
TRBJ1-6	15	few	TRBV9	NA	CASSVGGGNSSPLHF	TGTGCCAGCAGCGTAGGGGGCGGGAATAGTTCACCCCTCCACTTT
TRBJ1-3	15	NA	TRBV9	NA	CASSLGHLSGNTIYF	TGTGCCAGCAGTCTCGGACACCTATCTGGAAACACCATATATTTT
TRBJ1-6	18	NA	TRBV28	TRBD1	CASRRYRGRGEGDSPLHF	TGTGCCAGCAGGAGATACAGGGGGCGCGGAGAAGGAGATTCACCCCTCCACTTT
TRBJ1-5	14	once	TRBV18	TRBD1	CASSQGQGNQPQHF	TGTGCCAGCTCCCAGGGACAGGGGAATCAGCCCCAGCATTTT
TRBJ2-5	14	few	TRBV6-6	TRBD1	CASSPQTGGETQYF	TGTGCCAGCAGTCCACAGACAGGGGGAGAGACCCAGTACTTC
TRBJ2-2	16	NA	TRBV29-1	TRBD2	CSVLLPTSGSSGELFF	TGCAGCGTCCTCCTACCGACTAGCGGGAGCAGCGGGGAGCTGTTTTTT
TRBJ2-3	17	NA	TRBV4-3	TRBD2	CASSQDPTSGSTDTQYF	TGCGCCAGCAGCCAAGACCCTACTAGCGGAAGCACAGATACGCAGTATTTT
TRBJ1-5	13	NA	TRBV29-1	NA	CSVRTDSNQPQHF	TGCAGCGTTCGCACAGATAGCAATCAGCCCCAGCATTTT
TRBJ1-1	14	NA	TRBV4-3	NA	CASSQDAENTEAFF	TGCGCCAGCAGCCAAGACGCAGAGAACACTGAAGCTTTCTTT
TRBJ2-1	14	few	TRBV29-1	TRBD1	CSATGESSYNEQFF	TGCAGCGCGACAGGGGAATCTAGCTACAATGAGCAGTTCTTC
TRBJ2-5	15	NA	TRBV18	NA	CASSPMLSAQETQYF	TGTGCCAGCTCACCAATGTTGAGCGCACAAGAGACCCAGTACTTC
TRBJ2-1	16	NA	TRBV7-3	TRBD2	CASSLLGGGSFNEQFF	TGTGCCAGCAGCTTATTGGGTGGCGGGAGTTTCAATGAGCAGTTCTTC
TRBJ2-5	16	few	TRBV15	NA	CATSRDPGGGEETQYF	TGTGCCACCAGCAGAGACCCCGGAGGGGGGGAAGAGACCCAGTACTTC
TRBJ2-1	15	NA	TRBV9	TRBD2	CASSVAASGYNEQFF	TGTGCCAGCAGCGTAGCGGCTAGCGGATACAATGAGCAGTTCTTC
TRBJ2-3	16	few	TRBV4-3	NA	CASSYNWGGAGDTQYF	TGCGCCAGCAGCTATAATTGGGGGGGCGCGGGAGATACGCAGTATTTT
TRBJ1-1	14	few	TRBV9	TRBD1	CASSPLDRVTEAFF	TGTGCCAGCAGCCCCCTAGACAGGGTCACTGAAGCTTTCTTT
TRBJ2-4	11	few	TRBV25-1	NA	CASSEYDIQYF	TGTGCCAGCAGTGAATACGACATTCAGTACTTC